This T cell receptor beta chain is from a study of cytomegalovirus exposure and HLA in healthy donors. Overall study context: The roughly 110 validation repertoires were reported in a later analysis to have been generated on the same platform as the roughly 720 first-cohort repertoires.

Germline V gene sequence: CDR1 GTSNPN, CDR2 SVGIG (reference sequence). V trimming: 4 bases; J trimming: 2 bases; junction bases outside the gene matches: 3. The CDR3 covers 13 residues. Some clones are missing from TCRdb's copy, which holds only in-frame ones; the method was immunoSEQ multiplex PCR. The sample yields about 130,000 clones, approximately 91% seen once. The origin of this receptor is a woman under 30 in good health and CMV-seronegative. V is TRBV30 and J is TRBJ1-1, with 8 bases identical to TRBD1. Sequenced material: PBMCs. The CDR3 reads CAWNRGDNTEAFF. The DNA for the CDR3 is TGTGCCTGGAACAGGGGGGACAACACTGAAGCTTTCTTT.